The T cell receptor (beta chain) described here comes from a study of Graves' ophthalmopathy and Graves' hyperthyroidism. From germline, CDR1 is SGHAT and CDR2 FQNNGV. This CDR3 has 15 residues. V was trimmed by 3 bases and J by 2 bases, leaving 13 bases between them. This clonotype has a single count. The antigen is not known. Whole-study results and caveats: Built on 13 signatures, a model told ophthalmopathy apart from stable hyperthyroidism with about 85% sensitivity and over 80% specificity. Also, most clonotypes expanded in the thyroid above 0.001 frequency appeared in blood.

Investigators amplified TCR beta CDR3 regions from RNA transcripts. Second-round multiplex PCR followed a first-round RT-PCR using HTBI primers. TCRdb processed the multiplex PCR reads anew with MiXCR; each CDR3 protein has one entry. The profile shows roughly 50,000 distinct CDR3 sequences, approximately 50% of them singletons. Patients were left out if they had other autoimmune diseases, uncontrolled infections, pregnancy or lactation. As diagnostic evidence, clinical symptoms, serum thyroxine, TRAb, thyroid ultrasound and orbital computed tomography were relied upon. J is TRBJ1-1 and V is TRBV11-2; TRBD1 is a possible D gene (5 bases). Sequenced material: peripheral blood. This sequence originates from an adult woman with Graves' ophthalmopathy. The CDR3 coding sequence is TGTGCCAGCAGCTTTACCGGGACGGAAAACACTGAAGCTTTCTTT. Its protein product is CASSFTGTENTEAFF.